One sample yielded the 27 T cell receptor beta chains listed below, sequenced in a study of post-analysis software for immune sequencing data. The antigens for these receptors are not known. Broader study findings: A few TRBV segments were significantly more frequent in patients than in controls. TRBV5-6, TRBV5-1 and TRBV20-1 were among these segments.

Carried by the TCR beta cDNA libraries were unique molecular identifiers. Using its own MiXCR run on the PCR reads, TCRdb lists one record per CDR3 protein. The repertoire has 800,000 to 950,000 distinct CDR3 sequences, roughly 50% of them found once; the top ten carry approximately 4.2%. The sample comprised blood. The receptors were gathered from a girl aged 10 to 17 with multiple sclerosis.

This clonotype was seen only a few times. V is TRBV6-2 or TRBV6-3 and J is TRBJ2-7, with unresolved D. Trimming removed 7 bases from V and 2 bases from J, with 12 bases in between. The CDR3 runs to 13 residues. Germline lookup yields CDR1 MNHEY and CDR2 SVGEGT. This chain's CDR3 is CASNHRGPYEQYF. The DNA of the CDR3 is TGTGCCAGCAACCATCGAGGACCCTACGAGCAGTACTTC.

The V call is TRBV15, the J call TRBJ2-5; unclear D gene. The J call may be faulty, since TRBJ2-7 better matches the DNA end. This CDR3 has 11 residues. CDR1 LNHNV and CDR2 YYDKDF come from the germline V gene (reference sequence). CDR3 sequence reads: CATSNGYEQYF. In DNA, the CDR3 is TGTGCCACCAGCAACGGGTACGAGCAGTACTTC.

A single count supports this clonotype. The chain carries TRBV24-1 and TRBJ1-2; D gene unclear. The CDR3 has 14 residues. V lost 5 bases, J lost 8 bases, and 17 bases lay in between. Germline V CDR1 and CDR2: KGHDR, SFDVKD. Written as DNA, the CDR3 is TGTGCCACCAGTGGTCCAGACCCAAGGCAAGGCTACACCTTC. This codes for CATSGPDPRQGYTF.

V gene TRBV7-9 combines with J gene TRBJ1-1, with no clear D. Trimming took off 5 bases at V and 7 bases at J, with 14 bases between the two ends. There are 13 residues in the CDR3. Germline CDR1 is SEHNR and CDR2 is FQNEAQ (reference sequence). CDR3 loop: CASSRGRTGEAFF. The CDR3 DNA follows: TGTGCCAGCAGCCGAGGGAGGACGGGTGAAGCTTTCTTT.

The chain joins TRBV11-2 to TRBJ2-7; perhaps TRBD1 as D (6 bases). Germline CDR1 SGHAT, CDR2 FQNNGV. The V and J ends lost 4 bases and 2 bases respectively, with 21 bases between them. The CDR3 runs 17 residues. The DNA of the CDR3 is TGTGCCAGCAGCTCCGGGCTCAGGGGTCGTAGCCCCTACGAGCAGTACTTC. Translating it yields CASSSGLRGRSPYEQYF.

The genes are TRBV20-1 and TRBJ1-6; D perhaps matches TRBD1 (5 bases). The germline gives CDR1 DFQATT, CDR2 SNEGSKA (reference sequence). V lost 0 bases and J 7 bases, leaving 10 bases between the germline ends. There are 14 residues in the CDR3. CDR3 sequence reads: CSARDRGENSPLHF. CDR3 nucleotides: TGCAGTGCTAGAGATAGGGGAGAGAATTCACCCCTCCACTTT.

This clonotype was recorded once. This chain uses TRBV6-1 with TRBJ1-2; 8 nucleotides match TRBD1. The CDR3 has 17 residues. The trim removed 6 bases at V and 0 bases at J, leaving 12 bases unmatched. Per germline, CDR1 MNHNS and CDR2 SASEGT. CDR3 sequence reads: CASSRQVQGATNYGYTF. As DNA, the CDR3 is TGTGCCAGCAGCCGCCAAGTTCAGGGGGCTACTAACTATGGCTACACCTTC.

This clonotype was recorded a few times. V is TRBV29-1 and J is TRBJ2-3; D call uncertain. The germline V gene has CDR1 SQVTM and CDR2 ANQGSEA. V was clipped by 1 base and J by 4 bases, with 6 bases between them. CDR3 length equals 12 residues. The CDR3 DNA follows: TGCAGCGTTGAAGTGTTGGCAGATACGCAGTATTTT. The encoded protein is CSVEVLADTQYF.

The table lists this clonotype with a few counts. The genes are TRBV6-6 and TRBJ2-3; TRBD2 matches 7 bases. This CDR3 comprises 15 residues. From germline, CDR1 is MNHNY and CDR2 SVGAGI (reference sequence). V dropped 6 bases and J dropped 2; count of bases not matched to a gene: 8. For the CDR3, the DNA is TGTGCCAGCAGCTTCTCGGGGGGAACCACAGATACGCAGTATTTT. It yields the protein CASSFSGGTTDTQYF.

The chain links TRBV29-1 to TRBJ1-5; TRBD1 aligns across 8 bases. This CDR3 region has 12 residues. Germline CDR1 is SQVTM and CDR2 is ANQGSEA. J gave up 4 bases and V 5 bases, and 1 base lay outside the gene matches. In nucleotides, the CDR3 is TGCAGCGTTCGACAGGGGAATCAGCCCCAGCATTTT. Translating gives CSVRQGNQPQHF.

V is TRBV7-2 and J is TRBJ2-3, with 10 bases matching TRBD2. Looked up from germline, CDR1 is SGHTA and CDR2 is FQGNSA. Trimming removed 5 bases from V and 1 base from J; junction bases left unmatched: 15. The CDR3 covers 19 residues. CDR3 loop: CASSPQSRWLAGGTDTQYF. CDR3 coding DNA: TGTGCCAGCAGCCCCCAAAGCCGATGGCTAGCGGGGGGCACAGATACGCAGTATTTT.

The chain employs TRBV4-2 and TRBJ2-4; TRBD2 aligns across 7 bases. Matching the DNA end better, TRBJ2-7 makes the J call doubtful. This CDR3 spans 16 amino acids. Germline V CDR1 and CDR2: LGHNA, YNFKEQ. The CDR3 DNA follows: TGTGCCAGCAGCCAAGGTGCTACTAGCGTCTCCTACGAGCAGTACTTC. The encoded protein is CASSQGATSVSYEQYF.

This clonotype was observed once. The chain links TRBV7-3 to TRBJ2-5; 12 nucleotides line up with TRBD2. The CDR3 sequence is 17 residues long. Per germline, CDR1 SGHTA and CDR2 FQGTGA. The ends lost 0 bases at V and 5 bases at J; junction bases unmatched: 7. CDR3 amino acids: CASSLTGPTSGRETQYF. DNA for the CDR3: TGTGCCAGCAGCTTAACAGGACCAACTAGCGGGAGGGAGACCCAGTACTTC.

The genes are TRBV20-1 and TRBJ1-6; weak D call: TRBD1 (6 bases). Trimming took off 5 bases at V and 0 bases at J, with 14 bases between the two ends. Germline V lookup: CDR1 DFQATT, CDR2 SNEGSKA (reference sequence). The CDR3 totals 16 residues. Here the CDR3 DNA reads TGCAGTGCTCGGGACACCGGGAGCTCCTATAATTCACCCCTCCACTTT. The encoded protein is CSARDTGSSYNSPLHF.

The V and J genes are TRBV4-1 and TRBJ2-7; D possibly corresponds to TRBD2 (5 bases). CDR1 and CDR2 (germline): MGHRA, YSYEKL. This CDR3 has 14 residues. Between the trimmed V and J ends, which lost 6 bases and 0 bases, there was a span of 12 bases. CDR3 coding DNA: TGCGCCAGCAGATCGGCTAGCAGCTCCTACGAGCAGTACTTC. Protein sequence: CASRSASSSYEQYF.

This clonotype has only a few counts. This chain links TRBV28 with TRBJ2-3; no clear D gene. V lost 6 bases and J lost 1, with 11 bases in between. Germline lookup yields CDR1 MDHEN and CDR2 SYDVKM. The CDR3 consists of 14 residues. The CDR3 sequence is CASSPSRRTDTQYF. The CDR3 region has the DNA TGTGCCAGCAGCCCCTCACGGCGCACAGATACGCAGTATTTT.

About this clonotype: Germline and junction disagree at one end, which may indicate a read error. The chain couples TRBV3-1 to TRBJ2-5; D gene unclear. The CDR3 runs to 12 residues. CDR1 and CDR2 from the germline V gene are LGHDT and YNNKEL (reference sequence). Here the CDR3 DNA reads TGCGCCAGCAGCCAAGAAGAGGAGACCCAGTACTTC. Its protein product is CASSQEEETQYF.

This chain joins TRBV7-9 and TRBJ1-2; D ambiguous. V lost 5 bases, J lost 13 bases, and 11 bases lay in between. There are 10 residues in the CDR3. Germline V gene sequence: CDR1 SEHNR, CDR2 FQNEAQ (reference sequence). As DNA, the CDR3 is TGTGCCAGCAGCCCTCCCCAACTCACCTTC. Protein: CASSPPQLTF.

The table lists this clonotype with a few counts. The chain joins TRBV11-2 to TRBJ1-1, with 9 bases that match TRBD1. Germline V gives CDR1 SGHAT, CDR2 FQNNGV. This CDR3 comprises 16 residues. J was trimmed by 5 bases and V by 0 bases; bases with no gene match: 7. This CDR3 is CASSLDRTGGKTEAFF. As DNA, the CDR3 is TGTGCCAGCAGCTTAGATCGTACAGGGGGCAAGACTGAAGCTTTCTTT.

V is TRBV6-6 and J is TRBJ1-2; D is undetermined. Germline-derived CDR1 and CDR2 are MNHNY and SVGAGI (reference sequence). Trimming pared 5 bases from V and 6 bases from J, leaving 16 bases between. This CDR3 comprises 14 residues. The chain's CDR3 is CASSRSSTENGYTF. Here the CDR3 DNA reads TGTGCCAGCAGTCGATCTTCAACTGAAAATGGCTACACCTTC.

The chain joins TRBV29-1 to TRBJ1-2; D remains ambiguous. Looked up from germline, CDR1 is SQVTM and CDR2 is ANQGSEA. The CDR3 has 15 residues. V was clipped by 3 bases and J by 4 bases, with 18 bases between them. The CDR3 nucleotides read TGCAGCGTTGAGGCCGCAGCGAGCGCATCCTATGGCTACACCTTC. It is translated as CSVEAAASASYGYTF.

This clonotype was found many times. This chain links TRBV29-1 with TRBJ1-2; TRBD1 matches 12 bases. The CDR3 sequence is 14 residues long. Germline values: CDR1 SQVTM, CDR2 ANQGSEA. V lost 2 bases to trimming and J lost 7 bases; unmatched junction nucleotides: 5. The CDR3 sequence: CSVEPGTGGFGYTF. CDR3 coding DNA: TGCAGCGTTGAACCCGGGACAGGGGGCTTTGGCTACACCTTC. The full variable domain, rest sourced from reference TRBV29-1 and TRBJ1-2, is SAVISQKPSRDICQRGTSLTIQCQVDSQVTMMFWYRQQPGQSLTLIATANQGSEATYESGFVIDKFPISRPNLTFSTLTVSNMSPEDSSIYLCSVEPGTGGFGYTFGSGTRLTVV.

This clonotype occurred a few times. The rearrangement joins TRBV6-5 to TRBJ2-4; TRBD1 matches at 10 bases. With 6 bases clipped from V and 7 bases from J, the junction kept 3 bases outside the gene matches. CDR1 MNHEY and CDR2 SVGAGI come from the germline V gene. This CDR3 region has 13 residues. The CDR3 DNA reads TGTGCCAGCAGAACGGGACAGGGGAACATTCAGTACTTC. Translated, it gives CASRTGQGNIQYF.

This rearrangement joins TRBV27 to TRBJ2-5, with D perhaps matching TRBD1 or TRBD2 (5 bases each). CDR1 is MNHEY and CDR2 is SMNVEV in the germline V gene (reference sequence). The CDR3 totals 14 residues. The germline V and J ends were trimmed by 6 bases and 2 bases, with 13 bases remaining between them. The CDR3 sequence: CASSPGPPQETQYF. The CDR3 bases are TGTGCCAGCAGCCCGGGACCGCCACAAGAGACCCAGTACTTC.

This chain joins TRBV12-3 or TRBV12-4 and TRBJ2-4; 16 positions agree with TRBD2. CDR3 length: 20 amino acids. After removal of 3 bases from V and 0 bases from J, the junction contained 8 bases not matched to a gene. CDR3 sequence reads: CASSFSTGLAGGVAKNIQYF. In DNA, the CDR3 is TGTGCCAGCAGTTTCTCCACGGGACTAGCGGGAGGGGTAGCCAAAAACATTCAGTACTTC.

This clonotype was seen just once. The V gene is TRBV14, the J gene TRBJ2-1; 12 bases align to TRBD2. The CDR3 consists of 17 residues. CDR1 is SGHDN and CDR2 is FVKESK in the germline V gene. V shed 2 bases, J shed 7 bases, and the junction held 9 bases outside the gene matches. The CDR3 nucleotides are TGTGCCAGCAGCCAACGGGCTAGCGGGAGGGCCCTAAATGAGCAGTTCTTC. It translates to CASSQRASGRALNEQFF. Based on the CDR3 plus reference TRBV14 and TRBJ2-1, the full variable domain is EAGVTQFPSHSVIEKGQTVTLRCDPISGHDNLYWYRRVMGKEIKFLLHFVKESKQDESGMPNNRFLAERTGGTYSTLKVQPAELEDSGVYFCASSQRASGRALNEQFFGPGTRLTVL.

The rearrangement uses TRBV27 and TRBJ1-2; unclear D gene. The V gene's germline CDR1 is MNHEY and CDR2 SMNVEV (reference sequence). V was cut by 6 bases and J by 3 bases, with 11 bases left in between. The CDR3 spans 13 residues. DNA for the CDR3: TGTGCCAGCAGACTGGCGGATCACTATGGCTACACCTTC. Its protein is CASRLADHYGYTF.